This entry lists 21 T cell receptor beta chains sequenced from one sample in a study of beta chain features in type 1 diabetes. The entirety of the isolated RNA underwent reverse transcription, so expressed TCRB transcripts were sequenced. Produced via immunoSEQ multiplex PCR; TCRdb's table is partial and in-frame only. Among about 290,000 clones listed, 8% were seen once. Sequences were obtained from central memory CD4+ T cells from blood. The receptors shown here come from a woman under 30 in good health.

This clone has only a few counts. The chain combines TRBV9 with TRBJ2-7, with D possibly TRBD1 on 5 matching bases. V was shortened by 1 base and J by 1 base, with 12 bases between the two germline ends. The CDR3 is 15 residues long. Per germline, CDR1 SGDLS and CDR2 YYNGEE. The chain's CDR3 is CASSVNPRVSYEQYF. The CDR3 nucleotides read TGTGCCAGCAGCGTAAACCCCAGGGTATCCTACGAGCAGTACTTC.

This clone has a single count. The gene calls are TRBV28 and TRBJ2-5; D is undetermined. This CDR3 is 12 amino acids long. Germline V gene data show CDR1 as MDHEN and CDR2 as SYDVKM. Trimming removed 4 bases from V and 2 bases from J, with 5 bases in between. This chain's CDR3 is CASSSSQETQYF. DNA of the CDR3: TGTGCCAGCAGTTCATCACAAGAGACCCAGTACTTC.

The chain joins TRBV19 to TRBJ2-7; D might be TRBD2 (5 bases). This CDR3 is 11 amino acids long. The germline gives CDR1 LNHDA, CDR2 SQIVND (reference sequence). The germline V and J ends were trimmed by 9 bases and 7 bases, with 13 bases remaining between them. DNA for the CDR3: TGTGCCAGCCGGACTTTTTATGAGCAGTACTTC. As protein: CASRTFYEQYF.

This clone was observed a handful of times. This rearrangement joins TRBV19 to TRBJ1-2; 9 bases line up with TRBD1. V was clipped by 6 bases and J by 2 bases; unmatched bases: 4. Germline loops: CDR1 LNHDA, CDR2 SQIVND (reference sequence). This CDR3 comprises 14 residues. The CDR3 sequence is CASSPDRGNYGYTF. The CDR3, as DNA: TGTGCCAGTAGCCCGGACAGGGGAAACTATGGCTACACCTTC.

The rearrangement uses TRBV6-1 and TRBJ2-3; D is unclear. Per germline, CDR1 MNHNS and CDR2 SASEGT. The V end was cut by 7 bases, the J end by 1 base, with 9 bases between. CDR3 length: 13 residues. The DNA of the CDR3 is TGTGCCAGCATCCTTAGGGGCACAGATACGCAGTATTTT. This translates into CASILRGTDTQYF.

This chain joins TRBV7-2 and TRBJ2-3; possibly TRBD1 or TRBD2 for D (5 bases each). Trimming took 5 bases from V and 1 from J, leaving 13 bases between them. Germline CDR1 and CDR2: SGHTA and FQGNSA. This CDR3 is 15 amino acids long. In DNA form, the CDR3 reads TGTGCCAGCAGCCAAGGGGTGGGGGGCACAGATACGCAGTATTTT. Its protein product is CASSQGVGGTDTQYF. Full variable domain (remainder filled in from reference TRBV7-2 and TRBJ2-3): GAGVSQSPSNKVTEKGKDVELRCDPISGHTALYWYRQSLGQGLEFLIYFQGNSAPDKSGLPSDRFSAERTGGSVSTLTIQRTQQEDSAVYLCASSQGVGGTDTQYFGPGTRLTVL.

This clone was picked up many times. The chain has TRBV5-4 and TRBJ1-4; D unresolved. V was pared by 4 bases and J by 8 bases, with 18 bases between. CDR3 length: 15 amino acids. The germline CDR1 and CDR2 sequences are SGHNT and YYREEE (reference sequence). CDR3 in DNA: TGTGCCAGCAGCACGAAGGACGGAAGGGAAGAAAAACTGTTTTTT. Its protein is CASSTKDGREEKLFF. Full variable domain (outside the CDR3, taken from reference TRBV5-4 and TRBJ1-4): ETGVTQSPTHLIKTRGQQVTLRCSSQSGHNTVSWYQQALGQGPQFIFQYYREEENGRGNFPPRFSGLQFPNYSSELNVNALELDDSALYLCASSTKDGREEKLFFGSGTQLSVL.

This clone was recorded at least ten times. The rearrangement joins TRBV21-1 to TRBJ2-5; no check of the table's D call, TRBD2, against the DNA was made. TRBV21-1 is a known pseudogene. The CDR3 has 16 amino acids. The CDR3 bases are TGTGCCAGCAGCACAGGACTAGCGGATCTTCTGGAGACCCAGTACTTC. Translation gives CASSTGLADLLETQYF.

V is TRBV5-1 and J is TRBJ1-5; 9 nucleotides agree with TRBD1. This CDR3 is built from 14 residues. J was trimmed by 4 bases and V by 4 bases; bases with no gene match: 3. The germline gives CDR1 SGHRS, CDR2 YFSETQ. CDR3 region: CASSETGGNQPQHF. In nucleotides, the CDR3 is TGCGCCAGCAGCGAGACAGGGGGAAATCAGCCCCAGCATTTT.

This clone was seen more than once but under ten times. V and J are TRBV5-6 and TRBJ2-6; 7 bases are a match to TRBD1. V lost 2 bases, J lost 1 base, and 3 bases stayed unmatched. Germline values: CDR1 SGHDT, CDR2 YYEEEE. The length of the CDR3 is 16 residues. The CDR3: CASSFRTGSGANVLTF. Written as DNA, the CDR3 is TGTGCCAGCAGCTTTCGGACAGGATCTGGGGCCAACGTCCTGACTTTC.

J is TRBJ2-5 and V is TRBV18, with D possibly called TRBD1 or TRBD2 (6 bases each). Trimming pared 3 bases from V and 4 bases from J, leaving 18 bases between. CDR3 length: 16 residues. CDR1 and CDR2 (germline): KGHSH, LQKENI. CDR3 in amino acids: CASSPRQPGAGETQYF. CDR3 DNA: TGTGCCAGCTCACCCAGACAGCCGGGGGCGGGAGAGACCCAGTACTTC.

This clone was seen at least ten times. This chain's CDR3 is CASSPVTKNIQYF. DNA of the CDR3: TGTGCCAGCTCACCAGTCACCAAAAACATTCAGTACTTC. The chain carries TRBV18 and TRBJ2-4; D is unresolved. The V end was cut by 2 bases, the J end by 2 bases, with 4 bases between. CDR1 is KGHSH and CDR2 is LQKENI in the germline V gene. The CDR3 runs 13 residues.

At least ten counts were recorded for this clone. CDR3 in amino acids: CASSRGQGFTYEQYV. The CDR3 coding sequence is TGTGCCAGCAGCCGCGGACAGGGCTTTACCTACGAGCAGTACGTC. V usage is TRBV6-6 and J usage is TRBJ2-7; 8 bases agree with TRBD1. In germline, CDR1 is MNHNY, CDR2 SVGAGI (reference sequence). There are 15 residues in the CDR3. Trimming at V came to 6 bases and at J to 2 bases, leaving 9 bases not matched to a gene.

About this clone: This sample also contains other DNA sequences that code for the same CDR3. This chain connects TRBV7-2 to TRBJ1-1, with a weak D call TRBD1 (5 bases). The CDR3 is 15 amino acids. V was shortened by 1 base and J by 1 base, with 10 bases between the two germline ends. Germline V lookup: CDR1 SGHTA, CDR2 FQGNSA. CDR3 in DNA: TGTGCCAGCAGCTTAGGGGGCGTAACGAACACTGAAGCTTTCTTT. It yields the protein CASSLGGVTNTEAFF.

This clone occurred a few times. The rearrangement uses TRBV30 and TRBJ2-3, with TRBD1 matching 9 bases. This CDR3 comprises 14 residues. V lost 8 bases, J lost 1 base, and 7 bases stayed unmatched. The germline V gene encodes CDR1 GTSNPN and CDR2 SVGIG (reference sequence). The CDR3 DNA reads as TGTGCCCGGGCACAGGGGGCCGGCACAGATACGCAGTATTTT. Its protein product is CARAQGAGTDTQYF.

This clone has only a few counts. This is likely an artifact of a read error, given a far larger clone one base away. The V gene is TRBV2, the J gene TRBJ2-3, with D hard to call. The CDR3 runs 12 residues. The germline V gene has CDR1 SNHLY and CDR2 FYNNEI. Trimming shortened V by 5 bases and J by 4 bases, and 7 bases separated the two germline ends. CDR3 sequence: CASSYAPDTQYF. The CDR3 DNA is TGTGCCAGCAGTTACGCACCAGATACGCAGTATTTT.

This rearrangement joins TRBV5-1 to TRBJ1-2; TRBD1 is a possible D gene (5 bases). The CDR3 has 16 amino acids. Deletions cut 3 bases from V and 6 bases from J, with 21 bases between. Germline CDR1 reads SGHRS; CDR2 reads YFSETQ. CDR3 loop: CASSSGPGRVIDGYTF. The CDR3 region has the DNA TGCGCCAGCAGCTCCGGCCCAGGGAGAGTAATAGATGGCTACACCTTC. The complete variable domain, with remaining parts taken from reference TRBV5-1 and TRBJ1-2, reads KAGVTQTPRYLIKTRGQQVTLSCSPISGHRSVSWYQQTPGQGLQFLFEYFSETQRNKGNFPGRFSGRQFSNSRSEMNVSTLELGDSALYLCASSSGPGRVIDGYTFGSGTRLTVV.

The chain recombines TRBV9 with TRBJ1-4, with TRBD1 as a possible D gene (6 bases). Trimming took 3 bases from V and 7 from J, leaving 19 bases between them. Germline V gives CDR1 SGDLS, CDR2 YYNGEE. The CDR3 consists of 16 residues. The CDR3 region is CASSETPGASGEKLFF. DNA of the CDR3: TGTGCCAGCAGCGAGACGCCGGGGGCTAGTGGTGAAAAACTGTTTTTT.

This clone occurred a few times. This chain joins TRBV7-7 and TRBJ2-5, with no clear D. Germline V gene data show CDR1 as SSHAT and CDR2 as FNYEAQ (reference sequence). Trimming removed 3 bases at V and 2 bases at J, with 7 bases between. The CDR3 is 13 amino acids. The CDR3 here is CASSFHLQETQYF. In nucleotides, the CDR3 is TGTGCCAGCAGCTTTCATTTACAAGAGACCCAGTACTTC.

There are many counts of this clone. The chain combines TRBV5-1 with TRBJ2-1; TRBD1 aligns across 7 bases. V dropped 6 bases and J dropped 0; count of bases not matched to a gene: 6. The CDR3 runs to 15 residues. Germline values: CDR1 SGHRS, CDR2 YFSETQ. In DNA form, the CDR3 reads TGCGCCAGCACCGATTCAGGGGGCTCCTACAATGAGCAGTTCTTC. Protein sequence: CASTDSGGSYNEQFF.

This clone was seen a handful of times. The rearrangement joins TRBV7-3 to TRBJ2-7; D ambiguous. Germline CDR1 and CDR2: SGHTA and FQGTGA. Trimming pared 5 bases from V and 0 bases from J, leaving 11 bases between. This CDR3 has 14 residues. The CDR3 nucleotides are TGTGCCAGCAGCAAAGGGTCGAGCTCCTACGAGCAGTACTTC. Residues: CASSKGSSSYEQYF. The variable domain in full, with the rest retrieved from reference TRBV7-3 and TRBJ2-7, is GAGVSQTPSNKVTEKGKYVELRCDPISGHTALYWYRQSLGQGPEFLIYFQGTGAADDSGLPNDRFFAVRPEGSVSTLKIQRTERGDSAVYLCASSKGSSSYEQYFGPGTRLTVT.